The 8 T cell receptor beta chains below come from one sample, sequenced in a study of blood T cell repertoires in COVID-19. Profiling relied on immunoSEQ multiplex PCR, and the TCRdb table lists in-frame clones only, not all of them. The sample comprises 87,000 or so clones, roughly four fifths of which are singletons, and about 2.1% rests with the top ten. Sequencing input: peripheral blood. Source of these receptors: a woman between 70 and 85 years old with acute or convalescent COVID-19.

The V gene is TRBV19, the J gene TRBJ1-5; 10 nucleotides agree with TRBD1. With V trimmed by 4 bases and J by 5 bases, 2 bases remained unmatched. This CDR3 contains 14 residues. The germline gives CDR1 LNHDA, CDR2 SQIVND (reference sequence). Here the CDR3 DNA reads TGTGCCAGTAGTACGGACAGGGGGTATCAGCCCCAGCATTTT. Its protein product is CASSTDRGYQPQHF.

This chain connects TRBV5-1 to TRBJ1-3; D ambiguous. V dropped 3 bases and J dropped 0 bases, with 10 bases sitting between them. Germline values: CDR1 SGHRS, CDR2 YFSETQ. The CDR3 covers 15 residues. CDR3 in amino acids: CASSSIGNSGNTIYF. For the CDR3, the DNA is TGCGCCAGCAGCTCCATCGGGAACTCTGGAAACACCATATATTTT.

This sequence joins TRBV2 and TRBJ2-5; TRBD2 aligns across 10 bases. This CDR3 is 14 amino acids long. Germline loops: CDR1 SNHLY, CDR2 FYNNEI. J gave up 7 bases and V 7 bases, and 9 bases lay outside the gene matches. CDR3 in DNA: TGTGCCAGCAACATAGCGGGGGGTGCCCGGACCCAGTACTTC. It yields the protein CASNIAGGARTQYF.

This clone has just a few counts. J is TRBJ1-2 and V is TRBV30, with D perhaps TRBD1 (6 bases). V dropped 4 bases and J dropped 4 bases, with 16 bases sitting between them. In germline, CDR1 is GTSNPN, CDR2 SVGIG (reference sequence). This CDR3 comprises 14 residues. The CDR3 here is CAWNRGQRIYGYTF. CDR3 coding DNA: TGTGCCTGGAATCGAGGACAGAGGATCTATGGCTACACCTTC.

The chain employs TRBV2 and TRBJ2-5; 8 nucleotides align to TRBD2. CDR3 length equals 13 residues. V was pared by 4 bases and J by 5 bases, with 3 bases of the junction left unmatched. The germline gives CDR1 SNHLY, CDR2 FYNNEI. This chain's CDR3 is CASSAGLAETQYF. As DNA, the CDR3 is TGTGCCAGCAGTGCCGGACTAGCTGAGACCCAGTACTTC. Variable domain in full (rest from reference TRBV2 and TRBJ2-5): EPEVTQTPSHQVTQMGQEVILRCVPISNHLYFYWYRQILGQKVEFLVSFYNNEISEKSEIFDDQFSVERPDGSNFTLKIRSTKLEDSAMYFCASSAGLAETQYFGPGTRLLVL.

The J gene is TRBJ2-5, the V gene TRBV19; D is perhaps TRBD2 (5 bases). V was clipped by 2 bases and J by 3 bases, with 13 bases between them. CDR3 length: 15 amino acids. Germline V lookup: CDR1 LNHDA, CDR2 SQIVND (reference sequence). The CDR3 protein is CASSIRGKREETQYF. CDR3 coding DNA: TGTGCCAGTAGTATAAGAGGCAAGAGGGAAGAGACCCAGTACTTC.

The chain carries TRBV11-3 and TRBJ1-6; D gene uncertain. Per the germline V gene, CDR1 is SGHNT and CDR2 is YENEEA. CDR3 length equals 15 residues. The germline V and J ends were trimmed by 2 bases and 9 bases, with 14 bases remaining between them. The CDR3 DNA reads TGTGCCAGCAGCTTAATGACTACAGAATTTTCACCCCTCCACTTT. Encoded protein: CASSLMTTEFSPLHF. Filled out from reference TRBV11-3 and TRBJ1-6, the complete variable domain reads EAGVVQSPRYKIIEKKQPVAFWCNPISGHNTLYWYLQNLGQGPELLIRYENEEAVDDSQLPKDRFSAERLKGVDSTLKIQPAELGDSAVYLCASSLMTTEFSPLHFGNGTRLTVT.

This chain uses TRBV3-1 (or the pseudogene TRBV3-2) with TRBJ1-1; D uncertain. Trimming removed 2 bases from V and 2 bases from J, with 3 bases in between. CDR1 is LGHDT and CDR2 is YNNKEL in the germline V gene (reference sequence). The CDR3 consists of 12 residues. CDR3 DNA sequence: TGTGCCAGCAGCCAATATAACACTGAAGCTTTCTTT. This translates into CASSQYNTEAFF.